The entry below describes one T cell receptor (beta chain). The antigen is unknown. Data came from immunoSEQ multiplex PCR; TCRdb stores just in-frame clones and leaves some out. The sample carries 37,000 or so clones, approximately 85% recorded once. V shed 1 base, J shed 0 bases, and the junction held 1 base outside the gene matches. The germline V gene has CDR1 LGHNA and CDR2 YNFKEQ. The CDR3 extends over 16 amino acids. The sample is drawn from a study of T cells in narcolepsy. Study-wide results and caveats: HCRT-specific and TRIB2-specific autoreactive clonotypes appeared among same-patient CSF and blood CD4+ clonotypes.

The sequence came from a human donor with narcolepsy. Specimen: CD45RA- memory CD4+ T cells from PBMCs. The chain joins TRBV4-2 to TRBJ2-2; TRBD2 agrees at 8 bases. The CDR3 DNA follows: TGTGCCAGCAGCCAAGGACTAGCGACGAACACCGGGGAGCTGTTTTTT. Amino acids: CASSQGLATNTGELFF.